The 24 T cell receptor beta chains listed next were all sequenced from one sample in a study of naive and memory T cell subsets. The beta constant-region primer was an equimolar mix of two oligonucleotides covering TRBC1 and TRBC2. TCRdb recomputed calls from the UMI-ligation and nested PCR reads with MiXCR, one row per CDR3 protein. Among around 160,000 distinct CDR3 sequences listed, about 15% were seen once. Sequencing used naive CD4+ T cells from blood. All receptors derive from a human donor in good health.

V gene TRBV6-6 combines with J gene TRBJ2-2; D not certain. Germline values: CDR1 MNHNY, CDR2 SVGAGI (reference sequence). Trimming cost V 0 bases and J 2 bases, with 4 bases left between them. This CDR3 spans 14 amino acids. The CDR3 spells CASSYSGNTGELFF. As DNA, the CDR3 is TGTGCCAGCAGTTACTCGGGTAACACCGGGGAGCTGTTTTTT.

V usage is TRBV6-6 and J usage is TRBJ2-7; no clear D. There are 14 residues in the CDR3. CDR1 MNHNY and CDR2 SVGAGI come from the germline V gene (reference sequence). V lost 2 bases, J lost 2 bases, and 10 bases lay in between. The CDR3 DNA sequence: TGTGCCAGCAGTTACCCGGGCCTTACCTACGAGCAGTACTTC. Amino acids: CASSYPGLTYEQYF.

The chain has TRBV5-1 and TRBJ2-7, with 7 bases fitting TRBD1. Germline trimming cut 4 bases from V and 6 bases from J; bases unmatched to any gene: 7. CDR3 length: 13 amino acids. Germline V lookup: CDR1 SGHRS, CDR2 YFSETQ. The CDR3 DNA sequence: TGCGCCAGCAGCGCCGGTACAGGGGTCGAGCAGTACTTC. Its protein is CASSAGTGVEQYF. Supplemented by reference TRBV5-1 and TRBJ2-7, the full variable domain reads KAGVTQTPRYLIKTRGQQVTLSCSPISGHRSVSWYQQTPGQGLQFLFEYFSETQRNKGNFPGRFSGRQFSNSRSEMNVSTLELGDSALYLCASSAGTGVEQYFGPGTRLTVT.

This clonotype was seen only a few times. The chain recombines TRBV20-1 with TRBJ2-3; D is undetermined. Germline V lookup: CDR1 DFQATT, CDR2 SNEGSKA (reference sequence). V was cut by 7 bases and J by 6 bases, with 5 bases left in between. The CDR3 totals 9 residues. In DNA, the CDR3 is TGCAGTGTTGGTGATACGCAGTATTTT. This sequence encodes CSVGDTQYF.

This chain joins TRBV13 and TRBJ2-7, with D possibly matching TRBD1 (5 bases). Trimming stripped 5 bases from V and 6 bases from J, with 14 bases between. The germline V gene has CDR1 PRHDT and CDR2 FYEKMQ (reference sequence). The CDR3 runs to 13 residues. In DNA, the CDR3 is TGTGCCAGCAGCAAGGGGCGGTCCGGCGAGCAGTACTTC. Amino acid sequence: CASSKGRSGEQYF.

This clonotype was counted only a few times. The V call is TRBV5-1, the J call TRBJ2-7; 7 positions match TRBD1. The CDR3 is 13 amino acids. Trimming took 4 bases from V and 1 from J; bases not matched to a gene: 2. Germline-derived CDR1 and CDR2 are SGHRS and YFSETQ. CDR3 protein: CASSGTESYEQYF. For the CDR3, the DNA is TGCGCCAGCAGCGGGACAGAGTCCTACGAGCAGTACTTC.

This chain uses TRBV29-1 with TRBJ1-2; 8 positions match TRBD1. This CDR3 is built from 12 residues. Germline CDR1 reads SQVTM; CDR2 reads ANQGSEA. The V and J ends lost 7 bases and 6 bases, in that order; junction bases with no gene match: 7. Written as DNA, the CDR3 is TGCAGCGGTTCCGGACAGGGCGATGGCTACACCTTC. Translation gives CSGSGQGDGYTF.

This clonotype came up a few times. The CDR3 reads CASGFDLAGTPGGTQYF. In DNA, the CDR3 is TGTGCTAGTGGTTTCGATTTAGCGGGGACGCCAGGGGGGACCCAGTACTTC. This chain links TRBV12-5 with TRBJ2-5; a weak D match, TRBD2 (8 bases). The germline CDR1 and CDR2 sequences are LGHNT and FRNRAP. V dropped 3 bases and J dropped 7 bases, with 24 bases sitting between them. CDR3 size: 17 residues.

This clonotype was seen more than once but under ten times. The chain has TRBV20-1 and TRBJ1-5, with D perhaps TRBD1 (5 bases). Germline lookup yields CDR1 DFQATT and CDR2 SNEGSKA (reference sequence). Trimming cost V 5 bases and J 1 base, with 21 bases left between them. This CDR3 region has 17 residues. This CDR3 reads CSAAPGRSGGSNQPQHF. CDR3 nucleotide sequence: TGCAGTGCTGCTCCGGGACGCAGTGGGGGAAGCAATCAGCCCCAGCATTTT.

The gene calls are TRBV5-1 and TRBJ2-7, with 8 nucleotides matching TRBD1. Germline lookup yields CDR1 SGHRS and CDR2 YFSETQ. The CDR3 consists of 14 residues. Trimming at V came to 2 bases and at J to 2 bases, leaving 3 bases not matched to a gene. DNA of the CDR3: TGCGCCAGCAGCTTACAGGGGGTTCCCTACGAGCAGTACTTC. As protein: CASSLQGVPYEQYF.

The V and J genes are TRBV18 and TRBJ2-7; D gene uncertain. The CDR3 extends over 14 amino acids. CDR1 KGHSH and CDR2 LQKENI come from the germline V gene. V was cut by 0 bases and J by 0 bases, with 6 bases left in between. CDR3 in amino acids: CASSPPSLSYEQYF. For the CDR3, the DNA is TGTGCCAGCTCACCACCTAGCCTCTCCTACGAGCAGTACTTC.

V and J are TRBV12-3 or TRBV12-4 and TRBJ2-4; tentatively, D is TRBD2 (5 bases). Trimming cost V 5 bases and J 0 bases, with 11 bases left between them. CDR3 size: 15 residues. The CDR3 DNA reads as TGTGCCAGCAGTCCAGACGGACTAGCCAAAAACATTCAGTACTTC. This codes for CASSPDGLAKNIQYF.

V usage is TRBV12-3 or TRBV12-4 and J usage is TRBJ1-5; possible D gene TRBD1, 5 bases. The ends were cut back, 7 bases at V and 3 bases at J, with 13 bases in the middle. This CDR3 is 14 amino acids long. The CDR3 is CASTLGQVNQPQHF. Written as DNA, the CDR3 is TGTGCCAGCACCCTGGGGCAGGTCAATCAGCCCCAGCATTTT.

This clonotype has more than one count but fewer than ten. This sequence joins TRBV28 and TRBJ2-2, with TRBD2 matching 7 bases. V lost 4 bases and J lost 5; bases outside the gene matches: 16. CDR1 and CDR2 from the germline V gene are MDHEN and SYDVKM. The CDR3 runs to 18 residues. DNA of the CDR3: TGTGCCAGCAGTTCCATCCCCCTTCCTAGACTAGCAACCGGGGAGCTGTTTTTT. Amino acid sequence: CASSSIPLPRLATGELFF.

The CDR3 is CASSLWTSGGGGYNEQFF. CDR3 in DNA: TGTGCCAGCAGCCTGTGGACTAGCGGAGGAGGGGGTTACAATGAGCAGTTCTTC. The rearrangement links TRBV6-8 to TRBJ2-1; 10 nucleotides match TRBD2. Trimming took 6 bases from V and 4 from J; bases not matched to a gene: 15. The CDR3 contains 18 residues. Germline CDR1 is MNHGY and CDR2 is SAAAGT.

This clonotype came up a few times. V gene TRBV14 combines with J gene TRBJ2-1; 9 bases fit TRBD2. This CDR3 has 22 amino acids. From germline, CDR1 is SGHDN and CDR2 FVKESK. The trim removed 0 bases at V and 2 bases at J, leaving 20 bases unmatched. The chain's CDR3 is CASSQDLPLGGRASNAYNEQFF. CDR3 bases: TGTGCCAGCAGCCAAGATTTACCCCTGGGCGGGAGGGCCTCGAATGCCTACAATGAGCAGTTCTTC. Looking up the rest from reference TRBV14 and TRBJ2-1 gives the full variable domain: EAGVTQFPSHSVIEKGQTVTLRCDPISGHDNLYWYRRVMGKEIKFLLHFVKESKQDESGMPNNRFLAERTGGTYSTLKVQPAELEDSGVYFCASSQDLPLGGRASNAYNEQFFGPGTRLTVL.

This sequence joins TRBV6-5 and TRBJ2-1, with D perhaps TRBD2 (5 bases). Germline assignment: CDR1 MNHEY and CDR2 SVGAGI. CDR3 size: 12 residues. V dropped 5 bases and J dropped 7 bases, with 9 bases sitting between them. CDR3 sequence (DNA): TGTGCCAGCAGTCGAACGGGAAATGAGCAGTTCTTC. Translation gives CASSRTGNEQFF.

This clonotype was detected a few times. The CDR3 DNA reads as TGTGCCAGTGGGTTGGGGTCAGGAACCCCCAATCAGCCCCAGCATTTT. It is translated as CASGLGSGTPNQPQHF. The chain recombines TRBV19 with TRBJ1-5; the D is unclear. This CDR3 contains 16 residues. V shed 8 bases and J shed 3 bases, with 20 bases lying between them. Germline-derived CDR1 and CDR2 are LNHDA and SQIVND (reference sequence).

The genes are TRBV28 and TRBJ2-1; possibly TRBD1 or TRBD2 for D (5 bases each). The CDR3 extends over 15 amino acids. Germline V CDR1 and CDR2: MDHEN, SYDVKM. V was clipped by 5 bases and J by 3 bases, with 14 bases between them. The CDR3 DNA follows: TGTGCCAGCAGTGTCGGGACCCTTATCTACAATGAGCAGTTCTTC. Its translation is CASSVGTLIYNEQFF.

Only a few counts were recorded for this clonotype. The chain couples TRBV7-9 to TRBJ2-1; 9 bases align to TRBD2. CDR1 and CDR2 (germline): SEHNR, FQNEAQ (reference sequence). The CDR3 is 17 residues long. V was pared by 3 bases and J by 9 bases, with 15 bases of the junction left unmatched. The CDR3 DNA reads TGTGCCAGCAGCTTTTATTCCCCCGGGTATAGCGGGAGTGAGCAGTTCTTC. Its translation is CASSFYSPGYSGSEQFF.

This rearrangement joins TRBV28 to TRBJ1-1; perhaps TRBD1 as D (6 bases). The V and J ends lost 7 bases and 3 bases respectively, with 15 bases between them. CDR1 and CDR2 from the germline V gene are MDHEN and SYDVKM. The CDR3 is made up of 14 amino acids. DNA of the CDR3: TGTGCCAGCATTACTGGGCAGGGGTACACTGAAGCTTTCTTT. Protein product: CASITGQGYTEAFF.

The chain couples TRBV21-1 to TRBJ2-3. TRBV21-1 is recorded as a pseudogene. The CDR3 has 9 residues. In nucleotides, the CDR3 is TGTGCCAGCGGTAATACGCAGTATTTT. Protein product: CASGNTQYF.

This clonotype was found a few times. The J gene is TRBJ2-1, the V gene TRBV7-3, with unresolved D. V lost 3 bases and J 6 bases, leaving 9 bases between the germline ends. The CDR3 totals 13 residues. In germline, CDR1 is SGHTA, CDR2 FQGTGA. In DNA form, the CDR3 reads TGTGCCAGCAGCTTGGGGTTCTTCAATGAGCAGTTCTTC. Translated: CASSLGFFNEQFF.

In this sample, this clonotype turned up a few times. The chain combines TRBV6-5 with TRBJ1-1; maybe TRBD1 (5 bases). CDR1 is MNHEY and CDR2 is SVGAGI in the germline V gene. This CDR3 has 13 amino acids. V dropped 4 bases and J dropped 3 bases, with 9 bases sitting between them. CDR3 in DNA: TGTGCCAGCAGTTGGCTGGGGGACACTGAAGCTTTCTTT. The encoded protein is CASSWLGDTEAFF.